The text below deals with one T cell receptor beta chain. The record originates from a study of blood T cell repertoires in COVID-19. This CDR3 comprises 14 residues. The germline V gene encodes CDR1 SGHNT and CDR2 YENEEA. The V end was cut by 1 base, the J end by 4 bases, with 8 bases between. Repertoires were generated with immunoSEQ multiplex PCR, while TCRdb's copy carries only in-frame clones and drops some. The sample includes tens of thousands of clones, 70% to 90% of them seen just once. This TCR was sampled from an elderly man with acute or convalescent COVID-19. The V and J genes are TRBV11-3 and TRBJ2-1; possibly TRBD1 for D (5 bases). The sequencing input was peripheral blood. CDR3 protein: CASSLGQGYNEQFF. In DNA form, the CDR3 reads TGTGCCAGCAGCTTAGGTCAGGGTTACAATGAGCAGTTCTTC.